The 21 T cell receptor beta chains below all came from one sample that was sequenced in a study of lymphopenia after photon versus proton radiotherapy. Assay used: immunoSEQ multiplex PCR; TCRdb lists only in-frame clones, some missing. Of roughly 58,000 clones listed, around 87% are singletons. The sequencing here drew on peripheral blood, taken from a patient treated with proton-based radiotherapy. These receptors all come from a man older than 75 with esophageal cancer.

The sample holds one count of this clone. The V call is TRBV19, the J call TRBJ2-2, with 12 bases fitting TRBD2. The CDR3 has 16 residues. V dropped 3 bases and J dropped 8; count of bases not matched to a gene: 7. Germline assignment: CDR1 LNHDA and CDR2 SQIVND (reference sequence). CDR3 nucleotides: TGTGCCAGTAGTATGACTAGCGGGAGAGCAGGTGGGGAGCTGTTTTTT. It encodes CASSMTSGRAGGELFF.

The chain uses TRBV18 and TRBJ2-7; 8 bases agree with TRBD1. The CDR3 is 13 residues long. V was pared by 4 bases and J by 6 bases, with 5 bases of the junction left unmatched. In germline, CDR1 is KGHSH, CDR2 LQKENI. The CDR3 spells CASSQSTGVEQYF. CDR3 in DNA: TGTGCCAGCTCACAGTCGACAGGGGTCGAGCAGTACTTC.

V usage is TRBV5-1 and J usage is TRBJ1-1; 8 positions match TRBD1. The CDR3 has 18 residues. The trim removed 2 bases at V and 5 bases at J, leaving 17 bases unmatched. From germline, CDR1 is SGHRS and CDR2 YFSETQ. CDR3 DNA: TGCGCCAGCAGCTTTCGATCCGACAGGGGAGGTGCGGGGACTGAAGCTTTCTTT. Its translation: CASSFRSDRGGAGTEAFF.

The chain has TRBV23-1 and TRBJ2-7; 7 bases are shared with TRBD1. TRBV23-1 is designated an ORF whose function remains uncertain. The CDR3 covers 16 residues. J gave up 3 bases and V 2 bases, and 10 bases lay outside the gene matches. This chain's CDR3 is CASSQGTDQKYYEQYF. The CDR3 DNA follows: TGCGCCAGCAGTCAAGGGACAGACCAGAAGTACTACGAGCAGTACTTC.

This chain uses TRBV10-1 with TRBJ2-7, with 8 bases aligning to TRBD2. CDR3 size: 14 residues. Unmatched junction bases numbered 5, after V lost 4 bases and J lost 3 bases. Germline-derived CDR1 and CDR2 are WNHNN and SYGVQD (reference sequence). CDR3 amino acids: CASSGSGTDYEQYF. CDR3 nucleotides: TGCGCCAGCAGTGGTAGCGGGACGGACTACGAGCAGTACTTC.

The chain has TRBV6-6 and TRBJ1-1; no clear D. The CDR3 has 13 residues. Trimming cost V 4 bases and J 4 bases, with 10 bases left between them. Per the germline V gene, CDR1 is MNHNY and CDR2 is SVGAGI (reference sequence). CDR3 in amino acids: CASSLTVGTEAFF. The CDR3 nucleotides read TGTGCCAGCAGTTTGACCGTGGGCACTGAAGCTTTCTTT.

This clone was recorded a few times. The V call is TRBV4-3, the J call TRBJ1-1; 12 bases match TRBD1. This CDR3 region has 18 residues. Germline trimming cut 2 bases from V and 3 bases from J; bases unmatched to any gene: 10. Germline V gene lookup returns CDR1 LGHNA and CDR2 YSLEER. DNA for the CDR3: TGCGCCAGCAGCCAACAACGTGGGACAGGGGGCTTGGACACTGAAGCTTTCTTT. This sequence encodes CASSQQRGTGGLDTEAFF.

The J gene is TRBJ1-2, the V gene TRBV2; D is unclear. V dropped 0 bases and J dropped 8 bases, with 10 bases sitting between them. CDR1 and CDR2 from the germline V gene are SNHLY and FYNNEI. This CDR3 has 13 residues. CDR3 residues: CASSEALRVGYTF. CDR3 DNA sequence: TGTGCCAGCAGTGAAGCGCTTCGGGTAGGCTACACCTTC.

This rearrangement joins TRBV27 to TRBJ1-1; 7 bases match TRBD1. With V trimmed by 6 bases and J by 1 base, 5 bases remained unmatched. CDR3 length equals 14 residues. Per germline, CDR1 MNHEY and CDR2 SMNVEV (reference sequence). The CDR3 DNA reads TGTGCCAGCAGCTTCACAGGGGCGAACACTGAAGCTTTCTTT. Protein: CASSFTGANTEAFF.

This rearrangement joins TRBV6-6 to TRBJ1-5; the match to TRBD1 covers 7 bases. The CDR3 has 14 amino acids. V lost 2 bases to trimming and J lost 4 bases; unmatched junction nucleotides: 2. The germline V gene has CDR1 MNHNY and CDR2 SVGAGI (reference sequence). In DNA, the CDR3 is TGTGCCAGCAGTTACAGGGACAGTAATCAGCCCCAGCATTTT. This codes for CASSYRDSNQPQHF.

In DNA form, the CDR3 reads TGTGCCAGCAGTGTGGGCCAGTCGAACAATGAGCAGTTCTTC. Its protein is CASSVGQSNNEQFF. The chain couples TRBV2 to TRBJ2-1; D not resolved. Trimming cost V 4 bases and J 5 bases, with 12 bases left between them. This CDR3 comprises 14 residues. Germline V CDR1 and CDR2: SNHLY, FYNNEI.

The chain combines TRBV2 with TRBJ1-6; TRBD1 matches 8 bases. Germline lookup yields CDR1 SNHLY and CDR2 FYNNEI. The CDR3 is 14 residues long. V shed 7 bases, J shed 8 bases, and the junction held 7 bases outside the gene matches. CDR3 DNA sequence: TGTGCCAGCAAGAGAACAGGGGGGGATTCACCCCTCCACTTT. This encodes CASKRTGGDSPLHF.

This clone was counted only a few times. V and J are TRBV11-2 and TRBJ2-7; D remains ambiguous. In germline, CDR1 is SGHAT, CDR2 FQNNGV. The V and J ends lost 1 base and 5 bases respectively, with 9 bases between them. The CDR3 runs 13 residues. The chain's CDR3 is CASSLVSVHEQYF. DNA for the CDR3: TGTGCCAGCAGCTTAGTTAGTGTTCACGAGCAGTACTTC.

This chain connects TRBV18 to TRBJ2-3; D ambiguous. This CDR3 has 14 amino acids. Trimming stripped 2 bases from V and 4 bases from J, with 10 bases between. The germline V gene encodes CDR1 KGHSH and CDR2 LQKENI. The CDR3 region has the DNA TGTGCCAGCTCACCAAGTGTGGTGGCAGATACGCAGTATTTT. Encoded protein: CASSPSVVADTQYF.

The chain combines TRBV30 with TRBJ2-2, with D unresolved. CDR3 length equals 13 residues. The V end was cut by 5 bases, the J end by 3 bases, with 10 bases between. Looked up from germline, CDR1 is GTSNPN and CDR2 is SVGIG (reference sequence). CDR3 nucleotides: TGTGCCTGGCGGCAGAGACACACCGGGGAGCTGTTTTTT. Translating gives CAWRQRHTGELFF.

The chain links TRBV18 to TRBJ1-6; possible D gene TRBD1, 5 bases. The CDR3 sequence is 14 residues long. Trimming stripped 2 bases from V and 8 bases from J, with 10 bases between. Germline CDR1 KGHSH, CDR2 LQKENI. CDR3 nucleotides: TGTGCCAGCTCACCAGATCAGGGTTATTCACCCCTCCACTTT. Amino acids: CASSPDQGYSPLHF.

The J gene is TRBJ2-2, the V gene TRBV5-1, with 8 bases lining up with TRBD2. This CDR3 is 18 amino acids long. Germline CDR1 and CDR2: SGHRS and YFSETQ. The ends lost 5 bases at V and 3 bases at J; junction bases unmatched: 15. The CDR3 nucleotides are TGCGCCAGCAGGTACTTGATCCCGGGACTAGGGGACACCGGGGAGCTGTTTTTT. It is translated as CASRYLIPGLGDTGELFF.

The rearrangement uses TRBV6-1 and TRBJ2-7; D gene unclear. V was clipped by 1 base and J by 0 bases, with 16 bases between them. There are 17 residues in the CDR3. From germline, CDR1 is MNHNS and CDR2 SASEGT. DNA of the CDR3: TGTGCCAGCAGTGAAGTAGGTCTAGGCGAAAGCTCCTACGAGCAGTACTTC. Amino acids: CASSEVGLGESSYEQYF.

V and J are TRBV6-5 and TRBJ2-7; 7 bases line up with TRBD1. Germline V gives CDR1 MNHEY, CDR2 SVGAGI. The CDR3 spans 15 residues. Germline trimming cut 4 bases from V and 0 bases from J; bases unmatched to any gene: 6. The CDR3 DNA sequence: TGTGCCAGCAGTTTAGAACAGGGGAACTCCTACGAGCAGTACTTC. Translating gives CASSLEQGNSYEQYF.

This clone was seen only once. The rearrangement joins TRBV4-3 to TRBJ1-4; D not certain. V was shortened by 3 bases and J by 10 bases, with 18 bases between the two germline ends. Germline V lookup: CDR1 LGHNA, CDR2 YSLEER. CDR3 length: 15 residues. Written as DNA, the CDR3 is TGCGCCAGCAGCCAGCCCCCCGCAGGATTTGGAAAACTGTTTTTT. It is translated as CASSQPPAGFGKLFF.

The CDR3 reads CASSYSRVDNEQFF. The CDR3 region has the DNA TGTGCCAGCAGTTACTCCCGGGTTGACAATGAGCAGTTCTTC. V usage is TRBV6-5 and J usage is TRBJ2-1; D gene ambiguous. The CDR3 has 14 residues. Germline assignment: CDR1 MNHEY and CDR2 SVGAGI. With 0 bases removed from V and 5 bases from J, the gap between germline ends came to 8 bases.